The T cell receptor (beta chain) described here comes from a study of blood T cell repertoires in COVID-19. Study as a whole: Nucleic acid was either cDNA or gDNA, and it came from T cells, B-cell-depleted T cells, or PBMCs.

Libraries were prepared by immunoSEQ multiplex PCR; TCRdb keeps only in-frame clonotypes and omits some of them. The sample contains around 290,000 clones, more than 75% of which appear only once. The V end lost 4 bases, the J end lost 2 bases, and 19 bases lay between the germline ends. This CDR3 has 16 amino acids. Germline CDR1 GTSNPN, CDR2 SVGIG (reference sequence). The sequenced sample was PBMCs or T cells enriched from blood (not recorded which). The sequence came from an older woman in a cohort exposed to, infected with or recovered from COVID-19 (not recorded which). The chain uses TRBV30 and TRBJ2-3; the D gene is possibly TRBD2 (6 bases). The CDR3 sequence is CAWTPLEERVTDTQYF. The CDR3 DNA follows: TGTGCCTGGACCCCTTTGGAGGAGCGGGTCACAGATACGCAGTATTTT.